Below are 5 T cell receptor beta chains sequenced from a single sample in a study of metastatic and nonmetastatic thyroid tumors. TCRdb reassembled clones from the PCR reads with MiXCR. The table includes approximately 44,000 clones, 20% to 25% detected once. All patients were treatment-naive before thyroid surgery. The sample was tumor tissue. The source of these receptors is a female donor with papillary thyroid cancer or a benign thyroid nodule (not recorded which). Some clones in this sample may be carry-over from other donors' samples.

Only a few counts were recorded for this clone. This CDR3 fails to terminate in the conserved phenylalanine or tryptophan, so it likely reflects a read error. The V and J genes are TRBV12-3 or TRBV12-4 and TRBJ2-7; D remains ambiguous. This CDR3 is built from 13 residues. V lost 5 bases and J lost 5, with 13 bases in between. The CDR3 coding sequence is TGTGCCAGCAGTACTCTACAGAGTCACGAGCAGTACTCC. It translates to CASSTLQSHEQYS.

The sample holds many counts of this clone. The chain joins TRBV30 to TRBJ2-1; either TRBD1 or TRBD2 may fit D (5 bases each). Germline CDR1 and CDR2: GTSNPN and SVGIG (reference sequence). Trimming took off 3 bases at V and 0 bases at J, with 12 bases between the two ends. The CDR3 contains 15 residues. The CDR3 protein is CAWSGDRSSYNEQFF. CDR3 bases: TGTGCCTGGAGCGGGGACCGGAGCTCCTACAATGAGCAGTTCTTC.

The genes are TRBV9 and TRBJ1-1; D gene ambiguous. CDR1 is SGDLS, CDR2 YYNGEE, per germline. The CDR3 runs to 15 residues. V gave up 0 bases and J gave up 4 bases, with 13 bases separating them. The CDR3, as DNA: TGTGCCAGCAGCGTAGGGGTTCAATCGGGCACTGAAGCTTTCTTT. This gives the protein CASSVGVQSGTEAFF.

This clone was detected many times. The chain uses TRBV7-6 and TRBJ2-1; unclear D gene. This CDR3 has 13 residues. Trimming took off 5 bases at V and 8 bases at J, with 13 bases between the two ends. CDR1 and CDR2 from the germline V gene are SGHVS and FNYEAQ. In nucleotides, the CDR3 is TGTGCCAGCAGCCAGAGGACGTGGGATGAGCAGTTCTTC. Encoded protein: CASSQRTWDEQFF.

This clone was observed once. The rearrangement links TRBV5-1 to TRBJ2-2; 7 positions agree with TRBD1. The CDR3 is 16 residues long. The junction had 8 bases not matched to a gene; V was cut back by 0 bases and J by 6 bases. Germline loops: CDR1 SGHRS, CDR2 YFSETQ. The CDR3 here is CASSLGPGGHPGELFF. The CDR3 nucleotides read TGCGCCAGCAGCTTGGGGCCAGGGGGACACCCCGGGGAGCTGTTTTTT.